The 12 T cell receptor beta chains below come from one sample, sequenced in a study of blood T cell repertoires in COVID-19 (TCRdb year 2020). The method was the immunoSEQ multiplex PCR assay. TCRdb obtained this table from immuneACCESS and retained in-frame rearrangements with V and J assigned. These tables miss some clones; where compared with another copy, unresolved V genes account for less than half of the shortfall, and the remainder is unexplained. The sample profile shows about 170,000 clones; about four fifths of them were found once. About 2% of the sample rests with the top ten. The specimen sequenced was peripheral blood. The receptor source for this set is a woman older than 75 with acute or convalescent COVID-19.

The gene calls are TRBV7-2 and TRBJ2-7; 8 nucleotides agree with TRBD2. Germline V lookup: CDR1 SGHTA, CDR2 FQGNSA. V gave up 3 bases and J gave up 0 bases; unmatched junction bases: 4. The CDR3 has 15 amino acids. Here the CDR3 DNA reads TGTGCCAGCAGCTTGGCGGGAGGTTTCTCCTACGAGCAGTACTTC. It encodes CASSLAGGFSYEQYF.

V gene TRBV7-9 combines with J gene TRBJ2-7; maybe TRBD2 (5 bases). The CDR3 is made up of 15 amino acids. In germline, CDR1 is SEHNR, CDR2 FQNEAQ (reference sequence). V shed 0 bases and J shed 6 bases, with 15 bases lying between them. CDR3 sequence (DNA): TGTGCCAGCAGCTTAGCGCTAGGACTCGTCGTCGAGCAGTACTTC. As protein: CASSLALGLVVEQYF.

The chain has TRBV15 and TRBJ2-1, with 11 bases fitting TRBD2. Germline V gene sequence: CDR1 LNHNV, CDR2 YYDKDF (reference sequence). Trimming removed 1 base from V and 10 bases from J; junction bases left unmatched: 12. This CDR3 is built from 17 residues. CDR3 nucleotide sequence: TGTGCCACCAGCAGAGTATCGTATACTAGCGGGGGCAGCGAGCAGTTCTTC. It codes for CATSRVSYTSGGSEQFF.

The chain combines TRBV9 with TRBJ2-7, with D perhaps matching TRBD1 (5 bases). CDR3 length: 14 amino acids. Trimming shortened V by 2 bases and J by 1 base, and 10 bases separated the two germline ends. Looked up from germline, CDR1 is SGDLS and CDR2 is YYNGEE. The chain's CDR3 is CASSVNTGSYEQYF. In DNA, the CDR3 is TGTGCCAGCAGCGTGAACACAGGATCCTACGAGCAGTACTTC.

J is TRBJ2-3 and V is TRBV7-2; TRBD1 aligns across 8 bases. Trimming took 0 bases from V and 0 from J; bases not matched to a gene: 5. The length of the CDR3 is 17 residues. Germline V gives CDR1 SGHTA, CDR2 FQGNSA. Written as DNA, the CDR3 is TGTGCCAGCAGCTTAGCGGAGCAGGGGGCTAGCACAGATACGCAGTATTTT. Its protein is CASSLAEQGASTDTQYF. The whole variable domain, remainder taken from reference TRBV7-2 and TRBJ2-3, is GAGVSQSPSNKVTEKGKDVELRCDPISGHTALYWYRQSLGQGLEFLIYFQGNSAPDKSGLPSDRFSAERTGGSVSTLTIQRTQQEDSAVYLCASSLAEQGASTDTQYFGPGTRLTVL.

The table lists this clone with a few counts. The chain combines TRBV19 with TRBJ1-1, with 10 nucleotides matching TRBD1. CDR1 and CDR2 (germline): LNHDA, SQIVND (reference sequence). V shed 4 bases, J shed 4 bases, and the junction held 3 bases outside the gene matches. This CDR3 spans 14 amino acids. CDR3 amino acids: CASSTTGGTTEAFF. DNA of the CDR3: TGTGCCAGTAGTACGACAGGGGGCACCACTGAAGCTTTCTTT. Complete variable domain (other parts from reference TRBV19 and TRBJ1-1): DGGITQSPKYLFRKEGQNVTLSCEQNLNHDAMYWYRQDPGQGLRLIYYSQIVNDFQKGDIAEGYSVSREKKESFPLTVTSAQKNPTAFYLCASSTTGGTTEAFFGQGTRLTVV.

The chain couples TRBV10-3 to TRBJ1-2, with a weak D call TRBD1 (5 bases). Germline V gives CDR1 ENHRY, CDR2 SYGVKD. The CDR3 totals 15 residues. V shed 5 bases and J shed 4 bases, with 17 bases lying between them. CDR3 sequence reads: CAISIEEGQGYGYTF. The CDR3 nucleotides are TGTGCCATCAGTATAGAGGAGGGGCAGGGCTATGGCTACACCTTC.

The chain's CDR3 is CASSDTRVTYNEQFF. CDR3 coding DNA: TGTGCCAGCAGTGACACCCGCGTCACCTACAATGAGCAGTTCTTC. The V gene is TRBV6-1, the J gene TRBJ2-1, with D unresolved. The V gene's germline CDR1 is MNHNS and CDR2 SASEGT. The CDR3 consists of 15 residues. Trimming took 3 bases from V and 2 from J, leaving 11 bases between them.

This rearrangement joins TRBV5-4 to TRBJ2-2; D possibly corresponds to TRBD1 (6 bases). CDR1 SGHNT and CDR2 YYREEE come from the germline V gene (reference sequence). V dropped 3 bases and J dropped 6 bases, with 18 bases sitting between them. CDR3 length equals 16 residues. CDR3 sequence (DNA): TGTGCCAGCAGCTCATTTCAGCAGGGGCCCGCCGGGGAGCTGTTTTTT. Its translation: CASSSFQQGPAGELFF.

The rearrangement uses TRBV28 and TRBJ1-3; TRBD1 matches 10 bases. In germline, CDR1 is MDHEN, CDR2 SYDVKM. The CDR3 is 16 residues long. V lost 5 bases to trimming and J lost 0 bases; unmatched junction nucleotides: 4. In DNA, the CDR3 is TGTGCCAGCAGTGTGACAGGGGGCCTCTCTGGAAACACCATATATTTT. It specifies CASSVTGGLSGNTIYF.

V is TRBV7-9 and J is TRBJ1-1; TRBD1 might be the D (5 bases). Germline assignment: CDR1 SEHNR and CDR2 FQNEAQ (reference sequence). The CDR3 has 13 residues. The V end was cut by 5 bases, the J end by 0 bases, with 7 bases between. Here the CDR3 DNA reads TGTGCCAGCAGCGCGACAGTGAACACTGAAGCTTTCTTT. It is translated as CASSATVNTEAFF.

This rearrangement joins TRBV5-1 to TRBJ2-3; TRBD1 matches at 8 bases. CDR3 length: 16 amino acids. Germline V gene sequence: CDR1 SGHRS, CDR2 YFSETQ. Trimming took 0 bases from V and 3 from J; bases not matched to a gene: 6. CDR3 sequence: CASSLAGQGATDTQYF. The CDR3 DNA reads as TGCGCCAGCAGCTTGGCCGGGCAGGGGGCAACAGATACGCAGTATTTT. Combining the CDR3 with reference TRBV5-1 and TRBJ2-3 gives the whole variable domain KAGVTQTPRYLIKTRGQQVTLSCSPISGHRSVSWYQQTPGQGLQFLFEYFSETQRNKGNFPGRFSGRQFSNSRSEMNVSTLELGDSALYLCASSLAGQGATDTQYFGPGTRLTVL.